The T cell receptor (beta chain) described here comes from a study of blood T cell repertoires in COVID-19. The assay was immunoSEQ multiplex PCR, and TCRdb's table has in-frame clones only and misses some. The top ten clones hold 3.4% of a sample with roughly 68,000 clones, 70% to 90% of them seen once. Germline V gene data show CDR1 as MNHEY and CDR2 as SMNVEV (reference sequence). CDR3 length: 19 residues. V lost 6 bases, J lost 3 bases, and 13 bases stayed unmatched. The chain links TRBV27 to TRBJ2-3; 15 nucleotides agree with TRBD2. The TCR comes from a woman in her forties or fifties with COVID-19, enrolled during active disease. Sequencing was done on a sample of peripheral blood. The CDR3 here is CASRLKPGTSGRSTDTQYF. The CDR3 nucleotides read TGTGCCAGCAGACTAAAACCCGGGACTAGCGGGAGGTCGACAGATACGCAGTATTTT.